Presented here are 14 T cell receptor beta chains from one specimen sequenced in a study of regulatory T cells in long-lasting Graves disease. Time point indicated: persistent/refractory GD, antithyroid drugs over 5 years with positive TRAb. The TCR library was prepared using RNA isolated from PBMCs. Building of the TCR beta libraries involved iRepertoire HTBI primers and Arm-PCR of CDR3 regions. Each CDR3 protein is one row after TCRdb ran MiXCR on the multiplex PCR reads. The data contain fewer than 400,000 distinct CDR3 sequences, around 20% of them singletons. The source was peripheral blood mononuclear cells (PBMCs), collected when the disease was refractory, from a patient treated with antithyroid drugs. All receptors come from a female donor with Graves disease.

This clonotype was picked up a small number of times. The chain links TRBV28 to TRBJ2-2, with D possibly TRBD1 on 6 matching bases. The CDR3 runs to 15 residues. CDR1 is MDHEN, CDR2 SYDVKM, per germline. V was pared by 6 bases and J by 3 bases, with 14 bases between. CDR3 DNA: TGTGCCAGCAGCCCCCGGAACAGGGACACCGGGGAGCTGTTTTTT. Protein product: CASSPRNRDTGELFF.

This clonotype was seen at least ten times. The chain joins TRBV27 to TRBJ2-7; possibly TRBD1 or TRBD2 for D (5 bases each). Germline CDR1 MNHEY, CDR2 SMNVEV (reference sequence). Deletions cut 3 bases from V and 4 bases from J, with 13 bases between. This CDR3 spans 14 amino acids. CDR3 loop: CASSFIGDGYEQYF. The CDR3 nucleotides read TGTGCCAGCAGTTTCATAGGGGACGGGTACGAGCAGTACTTC.

The rearrangement uses TRBV7-6 and TRBJ1-4, with 9 nucleotides matching TRBD1. Per the germline V gene, CDR1 is SGHVS and CDR2 is FNYEAQ. The CDR3 runs to 16 residues. Trimming took 5 bases from V and 7 from J; bases not matched to a gene: 11. CDR3 DNA: TGTGCCAGCAGCCCTCTCCTACAGGGGGCGCGTGAAAAACTGTTTTTT. It encodes CASSPLLQGAREKLFF. The complete variable domain, with remaining parts taken from reference TRBV7-6 and TRBJ1-4, reads GAGVSQSPRYKVTKRGQDVALRCDPISGHVSLYWYRQALGQGPEFLTYFNYEAQQDKSGLPNDRFSAERPEGSISTLTIQRTEQRDSAMYRCASSPLLQGAREKLFFGSGTQLSVL.

About this clonotype itself: Just one base apart from a much larger clone, this may be a read error. The chain is built from TRBV2 and TRBJ2-2; maybe TRBD1 (7 bases). Germline CDR1 reads SNHLY; CDR2 reads FYNNEI. The V and J ends lost 1 base and 6 bases respectively, with 12 bases between them. The CDR3 covers 15 residues. The CDR3 DNA is TGTGCCAGCAGTGAAGGCAGGGGGAGGCCCGGGGAGCTGTTTTTT. Encoded protein: CASSEGRGRPGELFF.

This clonotype was seen at least ten times. The chain links TRBV12-3 or TRBV12-4 to TRBJ2-5; TRBD2 matches at 11 bases. With 3 bases clipped from V and 2 bases from J, the junction kept 2 bases outside the gene matches. This CDR3 contains 15 residues. The CDR3 reads CASSLGLAVQETQYF. CDR3 sequence (DNA): TGTGCCAGCAGTTTGGGACTAGCGGTGCAAGAGACCCAGTACTTC.

This clonotype was observed many times. The chain is built from TRBV18 and TRBJ1-3; no firm D call. Trimming shortened V by 1 base and J by 8 bases, and 6 bases separated the two germline ends. The CDR3 loop spans 12 amino acids. Germline values: CDR1 KGHSH, CDR2 LQKENI. This CDR3 reads CASSPLADTIYF. The CDR3 DNA sequence: TGTGCCAGCTCACCACTGGCTGACACCATATATTTT.

With respect to this clonotype: Given a much more abundant clone one base away, this may be a read error. V is TRBV12-3 or TRBV12-4 and J is TRBJ2-7; 7 bases fit TRBD2. There are 16 residues in the CDR3. CDR3: CTSSLTRGVSGDEQYF. CDR3 coding DNA: TGTACCAGCAGTTTAACCCGGGGGGTTAGCGGAGACGAGCAGTACTTC.

This clonotype has ten or more counts. V gene TRBV6-5 combines with J gene TRBJ2-5; D call uncertain. The V end was cut by 0 bases, the J end by 1 base, with 12 bases between. In germline, CDR1 is MNHEY, CDR2 SVGAGI. The length of the CDR3 is 16 residues. The CDR3 region is CASSYSSASIQETQYF. As DNA, the CDR3 is TGTGCCAGCAGTTACTCGTCTGCCTCCATCCAAGAGACCCAGTACTTC.

The V call is TRBV25-1, the J call TRBJ1-5, with unresolved D. The length of the CDR3 is 12 residues. The germline V and J ends were trimmed by 3 bases and 7 bases, with 7 bases remaining between them. Germline CDR1 MGHDK, CDR2 SYGVNS. The CDR3 nucleotides read TGTGCCAGCAGTGATCGACTGCAGCCCCAGCATTTT. It encodes CASSDRLQPQHF.

This clonotype was seen many times. The V and J genes are TRBV7-2 and TRBJ2-7; TRBD1 might be the D (5 bases). Germline CDR1 reads SGHTA; CDR2 reads FQGNSA. The CDR3 totals 15 residues. Trimming took off 1 base at V and 1 base at J, with 11 bases between the two ends. The DNA of the CDR3 is TGTGCCAGCAGCTTAGATCCAGGGTCATCCTACGAGCAGTACTTC. Residues: CASSLDPGSSYEQYF.

This clonotype was found once. The chain combines TRBV2 with TRBJ2-5; possible D gene TRBD2, 6 bases. Germline assignment: CDR1 SNHLY and CDR2 FYNNEI. There are 14 residues in the CDR3. Trimming took off 4 bases at V and 5 bases at J, with 14 bases between the two ends. Here the CDR3 DNA reads TGTGCCAGCAGTGGGGCGCCTGGGGGGGAGACCCAGTACTTC. Translation: CASSGAPGGETQYF.

This clonotype was picked up many times. V usage is TRBV5-5 and J usage is TRBJ2-4; no clear D. CDR1 is SGHKS, CDR2 YYEKEE, per germline (reference sequence). With 3 bases removed from V and 1 base from J, the gap between germline ends came to 8 bases. The CDR3 loop spans 14 amino acids. The CDR3 region is CASSSVSAKNIQYF. For the CDR3, the DNA is TGTGCCAGCAGCTCTGTTTCGGCCAAAAACATTCAGTACTTC. Supplemented by reference TRBV5-5 and TRBJ2-4, the full variable domain reads DAGVTQSPTHLIKTRGQQVTLRCSPISGHKSVSWYQQVLGQGPQFIFQYYEKEERGRGNFPDRFSARQFPNYSSELNVNALLLGDSALYLCASSSVSAKNIQYFGAGTRLSVL.

The rearrangement uses TRBV18 and TRBJ2-1, with 11 positions matching TRBD2. The germline V gene encodes CDR1 KGHSH and CDR2 LQKENI. The CDR3 is 15 residues long. V lost 5 bases and J lost 3; bases outside the gene matches: 3. The CDR3 DNA reads TGTGCCAGCTCATTGGGACTAGCGGACTACAATGAGCAGTTCTTC. Its protein is CASSLGLADYNEQFF.

This clonotype turned up a few times. The chain links TRBV4-1 to TRBJ2-5, with D possibly called TRBD1 or TRBD2 (7 bases each). This CDR3 contains 16 residues. Trimming stripped 3 bases from V and 4 bases from J, with 18 bases between. Germline V lookup: CDR1 MGHRA, CDR2 YSYEKL. CDR3 in DNA: TGCGCCAGCAGCCAGGGTATCCAGGGGGAGGGAGAGACCCAGTACTTC. It specifies CASSQGIQGEGETQYF.